This TCR beta chain stems from a study of cytotoxic CD8 clonotypes in ibrutinib-treated CLL (dated by TCRdb to about 2021). Regarding the research as a whole: The cohort was composed of around twelve relapsed/refractory and around 14 treatment-naive patients; IGHV unmutated status was identified in 17 patients. On average, each sample yielded about 260,000 productive templates and about 94,000 productive rearrangements. Response samples were taken after a median of 12 months on treatment, ranging from about 6 to 36 months. Of the 90 or so participants in the trial, about 25 had longitudinal samples available. Cryopreserved peripheral blood mononuclear cells were collected at three points: before therapy, at response, and at either sustained remission or disease progression. Partial responses were observed in approximately 24 patients and complete responses in 2; after a median follow-up of around 68 months, remission was maintained in 15 or so patients and progression was observed in some 12.

Each clonotype received, on average, 10x coverage in deep resolution sequencing performed on a MiSeq, where the target depth lay between 1 in 1 million and 1 in 200,000 T cells. The immunoSEQ hsTCRB Kit was used to generate the TCR beta libraries. From the authors' description of their analysis: The data were analyzed with ImmunoSEQ Analyzer and ImmunoSEQ Data Assistant, and V, D and J gene assignments followed IMGT definitions. Clonality, with values ranging from 0 to 1, was calculated as one minus the normalized Shannon entropy of productive rearrangement frequencies. Public clonotype analysis was restricted to overrepresented clonotypes comprising at least 0.05% of each patient's repertoire. Repertoires from around 13 age-matched healthy donors in immuneACCESS were used as clonality controls. TCRdb took over this immuneACCESS table, retaining in-frame rearrangements with V and J assigned. Such tables are incomplete; in checked studies, under half of the missing clones stem from an unresolved V gene, and the remainder is unexplained. V and J calls and clone size come straight from that table; D and trimming were deduced from the DNA. Counted in this sample were around 300,000 clones; more than 65% of them appeared once. The leading ten clones occupy 6.7% of the sample.

Notes on this clone: Its recognized antigen is unknown. The input lacks base qualities; no much larger clone sits a single base away.

V is trimmed back by 0 bases and J by 13 bases, and the junction contains 5 bases that no gene match accounts for. The CDR3 numbers 13 residues from cysteine through phenylalanine. The entry retains the CDR3 DNA only, 39 bases that are in frame from base 1. Via the germline V gene, CDR1 is MGHRA and CDR2 YSYEKL. For TCR beta library preparation, roughly 2.1 micrograms of genomic DNA was extracted from cryopreserved PBMCs. Longitudinal blood samples from CLL patients on ibrutinib monotherapy underwent high-throughput TCR beta sequencing. Patients were enrolled in a phase 2 open-label single-center ibrutinib monotherapy trial. Overall study results and their limits: Public clonotypes were rare and either shrank or stayed stable during treatment, and the rise in clonality at ibrutinib response reflected expansion of private clonotypes. Lymph node repertoires were not examined, and the timing of sampling was not matched between patients in sustained remission and those whose disease progressed. Baseline clonality exceeded that of age-matched healthy donors and correlated strongly with circulating CD8+ T-cell counts. An increase in clonality was observed at ibrutinib response, with clonality remaining stable during sustained remission and falling back toward baseline at progression.

The source material was PBMCs, sampled before ibrutinib treatment. The chain was built from TRBV4-1 and TRBJ2-2; 7 bases in between match TRBD2. This receptor was taken from a human donor with chronic lymphocytic leukemia. The CDR3 is CASSQDQREVLFF. The DNA is TGCGCCAGCAGCCAAGATCAACGGGAGGTGCTGTTTTTT.